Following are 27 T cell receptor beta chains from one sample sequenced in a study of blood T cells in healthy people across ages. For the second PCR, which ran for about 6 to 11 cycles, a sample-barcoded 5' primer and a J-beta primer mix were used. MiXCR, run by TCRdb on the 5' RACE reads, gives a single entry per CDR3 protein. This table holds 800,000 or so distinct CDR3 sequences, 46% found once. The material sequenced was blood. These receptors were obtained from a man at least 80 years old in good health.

This CDR3 is CASSVSPSTDTQYF. The CDR3 DNA reads TGTGCCAGTAGTGTCAGCCCCAGCACAGATACGCAGTATTTT. This chain joins TRBV27 and TRBJ2-3, with D unclear. V lost 9 bases to trimming and J lost 0 bases, with 13 bases between them. This CDR3 is built from 14 residues. Germline values: CDR1 MNHEY, CDR2 SMNVEV (reference sequence).

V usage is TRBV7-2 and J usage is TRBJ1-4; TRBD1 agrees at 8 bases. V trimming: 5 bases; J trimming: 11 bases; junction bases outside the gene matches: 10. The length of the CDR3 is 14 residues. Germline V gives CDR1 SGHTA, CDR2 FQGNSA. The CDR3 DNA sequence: TGTGCCAGCAGCCCAGGGGGCCGGGTCGGGAAACTGTTTTTT. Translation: CASSPGGRVGKLFF.

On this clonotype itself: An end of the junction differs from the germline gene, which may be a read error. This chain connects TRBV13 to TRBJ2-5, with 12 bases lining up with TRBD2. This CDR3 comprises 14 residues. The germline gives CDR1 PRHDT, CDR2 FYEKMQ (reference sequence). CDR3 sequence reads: CASSLGLAGSAPYF. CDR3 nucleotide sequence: TGTGCCAGCAGCCTAGGACTAGCGGGAAGTGCGCCGTACTTC.

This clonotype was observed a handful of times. The CDR3 DNA is TGTGCCAGCAGCCCTCGACAGGGTTACCCAGATACGCAGTATTTT. As protein: CASSPRQGYPDTQYF. The chain carries TRBV3-1 and TRBJ2-3, with 7 bases that match TRBD1. With 4 bases clipped from V and 4 bases from J, the junction kept 8 bases outside the gene matches. The CDR3 is 15 amino acids. The V gene's germline CDR1 is LGHDT and CDR2 YNNKEL (reference sequence).

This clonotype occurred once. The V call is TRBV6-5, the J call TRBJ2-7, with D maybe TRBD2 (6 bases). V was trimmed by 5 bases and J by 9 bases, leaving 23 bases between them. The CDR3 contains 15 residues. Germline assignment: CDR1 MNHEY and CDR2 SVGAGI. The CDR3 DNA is TGTGCCAGCAGTAACGACGTCGGGACTGGCGGCAGGCAGTACTTC. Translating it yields CASSNDVGTGGRQYF.

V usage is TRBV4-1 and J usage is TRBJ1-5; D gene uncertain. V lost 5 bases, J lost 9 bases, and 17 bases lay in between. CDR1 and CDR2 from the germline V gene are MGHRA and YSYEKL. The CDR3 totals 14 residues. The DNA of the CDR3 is TGCGCCAGCAGCAACGTCGGGGAATCGGGGCCCCAGCATTTT. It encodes CASSNVGESGPQHF.

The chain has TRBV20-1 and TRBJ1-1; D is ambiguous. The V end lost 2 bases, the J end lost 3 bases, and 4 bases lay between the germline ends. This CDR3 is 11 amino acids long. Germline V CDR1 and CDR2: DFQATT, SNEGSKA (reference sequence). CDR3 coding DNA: TGCAGTGCTAGACAAGACACTGAAGCTTTCTTT. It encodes CSARQDTEAFF.

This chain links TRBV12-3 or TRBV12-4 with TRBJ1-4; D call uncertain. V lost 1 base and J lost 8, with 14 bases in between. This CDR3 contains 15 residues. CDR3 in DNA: TGTGCCAGCAGTTTAGACCCGGGGTTTAACGAAAAACTGTTTTTT. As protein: CASSLDPGFNEKLFF.

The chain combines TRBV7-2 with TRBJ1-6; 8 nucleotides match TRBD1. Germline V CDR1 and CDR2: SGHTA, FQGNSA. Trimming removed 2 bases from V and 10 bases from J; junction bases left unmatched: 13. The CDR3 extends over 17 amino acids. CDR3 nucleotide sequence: TGTGCCAGCAGCTTAAATAGCTACAGGGGGTCCGGATCACCCCTCCACTTT. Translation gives CASSLNSYRGSGSPLHF.

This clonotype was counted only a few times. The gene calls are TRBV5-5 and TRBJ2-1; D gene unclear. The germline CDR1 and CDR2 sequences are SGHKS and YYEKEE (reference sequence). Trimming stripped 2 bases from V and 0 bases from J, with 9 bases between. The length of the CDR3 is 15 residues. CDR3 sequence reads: CASSLPHRSYNEQFF. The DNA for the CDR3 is TGTGCCAGCAGCTTACCCCACCGCTCCTACAATGAGCAGTTCTTC.

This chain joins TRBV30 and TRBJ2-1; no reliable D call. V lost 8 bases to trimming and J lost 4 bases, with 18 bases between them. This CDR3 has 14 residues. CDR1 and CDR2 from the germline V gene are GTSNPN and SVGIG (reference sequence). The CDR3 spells CAGSGGPFYNEQFF. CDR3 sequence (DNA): TGTGCCGGAAGTGGCGGCCCCTTTTACAATGAGCAGTTCTTC. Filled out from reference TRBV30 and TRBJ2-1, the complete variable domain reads SQTIHQWPATLVQPVGSPLSLECTVEGTSNPNLYWYRQAAGRGLQLLFYSVGIGQISSEVPQNLSASRPQDRQFILSSKKLLLSDSGFYLCAGSGGPFYNEQFFGPGTRLTVL.

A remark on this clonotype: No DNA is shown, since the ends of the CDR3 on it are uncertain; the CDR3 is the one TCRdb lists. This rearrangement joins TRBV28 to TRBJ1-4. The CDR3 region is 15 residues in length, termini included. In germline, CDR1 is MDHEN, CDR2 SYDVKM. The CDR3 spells CASSSSGGLIEKLFF.

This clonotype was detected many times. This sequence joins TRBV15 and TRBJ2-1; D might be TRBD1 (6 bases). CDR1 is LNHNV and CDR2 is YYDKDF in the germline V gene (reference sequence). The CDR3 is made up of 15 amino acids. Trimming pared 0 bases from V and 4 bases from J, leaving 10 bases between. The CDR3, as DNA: TGTGCCACCAGCAGAGACTCAGGGGCATACAATGAGCAGTTCTTC. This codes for CATSRDSGAYNEQFF.

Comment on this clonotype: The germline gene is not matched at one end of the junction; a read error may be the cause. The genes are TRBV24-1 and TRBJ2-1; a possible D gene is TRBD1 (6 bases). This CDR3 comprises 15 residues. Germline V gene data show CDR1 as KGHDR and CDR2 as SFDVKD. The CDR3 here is CVTSDPQGYNNEQFF. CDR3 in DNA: TGTGTCACCAGTGATCCACAGGGCTACAACAATGAGCAGTTCTTC.

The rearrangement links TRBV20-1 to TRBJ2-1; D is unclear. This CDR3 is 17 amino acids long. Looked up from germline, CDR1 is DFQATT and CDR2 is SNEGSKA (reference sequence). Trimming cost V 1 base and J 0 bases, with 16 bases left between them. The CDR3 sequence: CSARALRQSSSYNEQFF. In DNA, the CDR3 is TGCAGTGCTAGAGCCTTAAGGCAGTCGAGCTCCTACAATGAGCAGTTCTTC.

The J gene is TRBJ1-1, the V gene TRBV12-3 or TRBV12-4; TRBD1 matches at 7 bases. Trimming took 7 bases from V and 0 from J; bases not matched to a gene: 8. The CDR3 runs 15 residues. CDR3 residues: CASTLGTAMNTEAFF. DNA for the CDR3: TGTGCCAGCACCCTAGGGACAGCCATGAACACTGAAGCTTTCTTT.

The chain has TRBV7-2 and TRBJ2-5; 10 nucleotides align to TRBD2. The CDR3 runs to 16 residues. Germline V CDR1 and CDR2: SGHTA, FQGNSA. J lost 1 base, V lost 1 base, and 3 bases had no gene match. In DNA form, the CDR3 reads TGTGCCAGCAGCTTAGGCAGACTAGCGGGCCAAGAGACCCAGTACTTC. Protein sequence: CASSLGRLAGQETQYF.

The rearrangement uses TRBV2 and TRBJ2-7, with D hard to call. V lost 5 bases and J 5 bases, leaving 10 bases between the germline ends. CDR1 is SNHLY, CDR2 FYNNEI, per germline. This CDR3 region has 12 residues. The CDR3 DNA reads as TGTGCCAGCAGTCTGACTTCGAACGAGCAGTACTTC. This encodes CASSLTSNEQYF.

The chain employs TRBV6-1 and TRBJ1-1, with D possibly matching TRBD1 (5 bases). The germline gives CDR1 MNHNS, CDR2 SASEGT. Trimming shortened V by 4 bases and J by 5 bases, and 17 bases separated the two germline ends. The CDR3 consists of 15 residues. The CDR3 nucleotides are TGTGCCAGCAGTGTCTTCGGGGGGAGGAAAACTGAAGCTTTCTTT. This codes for CASSVFGGRKTEAFF.

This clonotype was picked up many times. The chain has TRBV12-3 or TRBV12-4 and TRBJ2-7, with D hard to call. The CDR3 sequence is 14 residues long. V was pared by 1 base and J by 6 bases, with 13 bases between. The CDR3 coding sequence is TGTGCCAGCAGTTTAGGATTATCTGGGCTCGAGCAGTACTTC. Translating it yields CASSLGLSGLEQYF.

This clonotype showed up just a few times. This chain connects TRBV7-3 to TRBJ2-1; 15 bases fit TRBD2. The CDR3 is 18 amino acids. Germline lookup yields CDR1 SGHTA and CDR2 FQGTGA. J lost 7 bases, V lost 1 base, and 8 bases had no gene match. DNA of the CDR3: TGTGCCAGCAGCTTAAGTGGACTAGCGGGAGGGCCCTGGAATGAGCAGTTCTTC. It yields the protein CASSLSGLAGGPWNEQFF.

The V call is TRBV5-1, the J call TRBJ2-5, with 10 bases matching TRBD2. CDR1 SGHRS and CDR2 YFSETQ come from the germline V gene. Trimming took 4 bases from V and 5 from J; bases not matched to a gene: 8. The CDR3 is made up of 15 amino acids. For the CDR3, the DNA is TGCGCCAGCAGCCCGAGCGGGAGGGCCGGTGAGACCCAGTACTTC. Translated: CASSPSGRAGETQYF.

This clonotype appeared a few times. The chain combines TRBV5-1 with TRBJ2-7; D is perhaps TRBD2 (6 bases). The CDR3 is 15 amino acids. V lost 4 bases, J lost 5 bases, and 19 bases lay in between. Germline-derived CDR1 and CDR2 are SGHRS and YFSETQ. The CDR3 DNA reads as TGCGCCAGCAGCGGAATCAGGGAGGAATTGGACGAGCAGTACTTC. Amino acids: CASSGIREELDEQYF.

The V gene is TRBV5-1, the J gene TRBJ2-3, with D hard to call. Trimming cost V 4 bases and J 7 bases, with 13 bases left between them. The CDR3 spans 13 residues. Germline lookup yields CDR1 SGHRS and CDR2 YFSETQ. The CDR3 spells CASSTDWGYTQYF. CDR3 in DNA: TGCGCCAGCAGCACCGACTGGGGATATACGCAGTATTTT.

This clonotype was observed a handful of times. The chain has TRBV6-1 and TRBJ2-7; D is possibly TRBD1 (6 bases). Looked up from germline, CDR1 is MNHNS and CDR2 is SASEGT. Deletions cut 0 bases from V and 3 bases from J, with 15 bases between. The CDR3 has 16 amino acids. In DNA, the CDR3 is TGTGCCAGCAGTGAAGCTCCGCCAGGGGTGGACTACGAGCAGTACTTC. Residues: CASSEAPPGVDYEQYF.

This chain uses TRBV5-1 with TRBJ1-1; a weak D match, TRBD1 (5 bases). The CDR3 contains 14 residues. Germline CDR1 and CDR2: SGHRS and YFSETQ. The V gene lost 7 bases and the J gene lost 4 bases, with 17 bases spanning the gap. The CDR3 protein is CASGGDPHRTEAFF. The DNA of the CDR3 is TGCGCCAGCGGGGGGGACCCTCATCGCACTGAAGCTTTCTTT.

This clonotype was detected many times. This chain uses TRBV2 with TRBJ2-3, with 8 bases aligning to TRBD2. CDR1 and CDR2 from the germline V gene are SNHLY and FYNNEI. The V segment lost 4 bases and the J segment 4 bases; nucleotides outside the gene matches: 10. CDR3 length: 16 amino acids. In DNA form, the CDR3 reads TGTGCCAGCAGTGTCCAGACGGGAGGGAGGTCAGATACGCAGTATTTT. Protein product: CASSVQTGGRSDTQYF.